These 20 T cell receptor beta chains share one sample of origin, sequenced in a study of memory CD4+ T cells and cytomegalovirus serostatus. The sort gate was single viable CD3+CD4+CD8-CD45RO+ cells for memory CD4+ T cells. The data were produced by immunoSEQ multiplex PCR, yet TCRdb's version contains in-frame clones alone and is incomplete. The sample lists just under 65,000 clones; roughly 80% were seen once. What was sequenced was memory CD4+ T cells from blood. The receptors here all came from an adult in good health and CMV-seronegative.

The sample holds a few counts of this clone. The V gene is TRBV5-6, the J gene TRBJ2-6; D is uncertain. The V gene lost 1 base and the J gene lost 2 bases, with 4 bases spanning the gap. CDR3 length: 14 amino acids. Germline lookup yields CDR1 SGHDT and CDR2 YYEEEE. CDR3 sequence: CASSLWAGANVLTF. The DNA for the CDR3 is TGTGCCAGCAGCTTGTGGGCTGGGGCCAACGTCCTGACTTTC. Full variable domain (outside the CDR3, taken from reference TRBV5-6 and TRBJ2-6): DAGVTQSPTHLIKTRGQQVTLRCSPKSGHDTVSWYQQALGQGPQFIFQYYEEEERQRGNFPDRFSGHQFPNYSSELNVNALLLGDSALYLCASSLWAGANVLTFGAGSRLTVL.

This clone was observed a handful of times. V usage is TRBV5-5 and J usage is TRBJ1-5; D may be TRBD1 (6 bases). Trimming took off 3 bases at V and 0 bases at J, with 22 bases between the two ends. Germline values: CDR1 SGHKS, CDR2 YYEKEE (reference sequence). This CDR3 region has 19 residues. Here the CDR3 reads CASSSWTDGGTYSNQPQHF. In DNA form, the CDR3 reads TGTGCCAGCAGCTCTTGGACAGATGGAGGAACATATAGCAATCAGCCCCAGCATTTT.

The chain carries TRBV5-6 and TRBJ2-7; maybe TRBD1 (6 bases). CDR3 length: 13 amino acids. Trimming stripped 0 bases from V and 6 bases from J, with 10 bases between. Germline loops: CDR1 SGHDT, CDR2 YYEEEE. CDR3 DNA sequence: TGTGCCAGCAGCTTGGCAGGGGTTGGCGAGCAGTACTTC. Protein sequence: CASSLAGVGEQYF.

The chain uses TRBV5-1 and TRBJ1-2; D is uncertain. The CDR3 is 12 amino acids. Trimming shortened V by 7 bases and J by 1 base, and 8 bases separated the two germline ends. The germline V gene encodes CDR1 SGHRS and CDR2 YFSETQ. The CDR3 DNA follows: TGCGCCAGCCGGGAAGTTAACTATGGCTACACCTTC. It specifies CASREVNYGYTF. The complete variable domain, with remaining parts taken from reference TRBV5-1 and TRBJ1-2, reads KAGVTQTPRYLIKTRGQQVTLSCSPISGHRSVSWYQQTPGQGLQFLFEYFSETQRNKGNFPGRFSGRQFSNSRSEMNVSTLELGDSALYLCASREVNYGYTFGSGTRLTVV.

The chain uses TRBV15 and TRBJ2-1; a possible D gene is TRBD2 (6 bases). Germline lookup yields CDR1 LNHNV and CDR2 YYDKDF (reference sequence). CDR3 size: 17 residues. Trimming left V 3 bases short and J 0 bases short, with 15 bases between. The DNA of the CDR3 is TGTGCCACCAGCAGGAGGGGACTGTCTAGCTCCTACAATGAGCAGTTCTTC. Translation gives CATSRRGLSSSYNEQFF.

The V gene is TRBV11-2, the J gene TRBJ2-2; 7 nucleotides match TRBD1. J lost 4 bases, V lost 5 bases, and 7 bases had no gene match. Germline V gene lookup returns CDR1 SGHAT and CDR2 FQNNGV. There are 15 residues in the CDR3. CDR3 sequence reads: CASSHRQGLTGELFF. Here the CDR3 DNA reads TGTGCCAGCAGCCACAGACAGGGCCTCACCGGGGAGCTGTTTTTT.

This chain links TRBV27 with TRBJ2-1; D could derive from TRBD1 or TRBD2 (5 bases each). Deletions cut 5 bases from V and 5 bases from J, with 25 bases between. Per germline, CDR1 MNHEY and CDR2 SMNVEV (reference sequence). The length of the CDR3 is 18 residues. The CDR3 nucleotides read TGTGCCAGCAGTCCATATCCCCCCACCGGGACCTCGAACAATGAGCAGTTCTTC. Its protein product is CASSPYPPTGTSNNEQFF.

The CDR3 coding sequence is TGTGCCAGCAGTTTTCGGGTGAACACTGAAGCTTTCTTT. It specifies CASSFRVNTEAFF. The V call is TRBV27, the J call TRBJ1-1; no clear D gene. CDR1 is MNHEY and CDR2 is SMNVEV in the germline V gene (reference sequence). The length of the CDR3 is 13 residues. Trimming took off 3 bases at V and 0 bases at J, with 5 bases between the two ends.

Only a few counts were recorded for this clone. This chain connects TRBV30 to TRBJ1-2, with no clear D. Looked up from germline, CDR1 is GTSNPN and CDR2 is SVGIG (reference sequence). V was cut by 1 base and J by 4 bases, with 10 bases left in between. This CDR3 is built from 13 residues. The CDR3 DNA follows: TGTGCCTGGAGTGATGGCGTGAGCTATGGCTACACCTTC. Residues: CAWSDGVSYGYTF.

This sequence joins TRBV5-8 and TRBJ1-2; TRBD1 matches 7 bases. CDR1 and CDR2 (germline): SGHTS, YDEGEE. Losses at the gene ends were 1 base for V and 2 bases for J; bases not matched to a gene: 5. The length of the CDR3 is 15 residues. The CDR3 DNA follows: TGTGCCAGCAGCTTGTCGCCGACAGGGAACTATGGCTACACCTTC. This encodes CASSLSPTGNYGYTF. Full variable domain (rest looked up from reference TRBV5-8 and TRBJ1-2): EAGVTQSPTHLIKTRGQQATLRCSPISGHTSVYWYQQALGLGLQFLLWYDEGEERNRGNFPPRFSGRQFPNYSSELNVNALELEDSALYLCASSLSPTGNYGYTFGSGTRLTVV.

V and J are TRBV4-2 and TRBJ2-7; D might be TRBD2 (5 bases). Germline CDR1 is LGHNA and CDR2 is YNFKEQ. Trimming shortened V by 0 bases and J by 0 bases, and 9 bases separated the two germline ends. The CDR3 has 15 amino acids. CDR3 in amino acids: CASSQDPAVSYEQYF. The CDR3 DNA reads TGTGCCAGCAGCCAAGATCCAGCGGTCTCCTACGAGCAGTACTTC.

By share of the sample, this clone is medium-sized. The V gene is TRBV4-2, the J gene TRBJ1-2; TRBD1 agrees at 12 bases. The V gene end was trimmed by 1 base and the J gene end by 5 bases; junction bases not matched to a gene: 2. The CDR3 length is 15 residues. Germline V CDR1 and CDR2: LGHNA, YNFKEQ. For the CDR3, the DNA is TGTGCCAGCAGCCAAGGGGACAGGGGGCTTTATGGCTACACCTTC. This gives the protein CASSQGDRGLYGYTF.

This chain uses TRBV4-1 with TRBJ2-4, with 16 positions matching TRBD2. The CDR3 extends over 18 amino acids. Germline CDR1 is MGHRA and CDR2 is YSYEKL. The junction had 3 bases not matched to a gene; V was cut back by 4 bases and J by 0 bases. CDR3 in amino acids: CASSLGLAGGPAKNIQYF. DNA of the CDR3: TGCGCCAGCAGCCTGGGACTAGCGGGAGGGCCAGCCAAAAACATTCAGTACTTC.

The chain employs TRBV11-2 and TRBJ2-7; D is unresolved. The germline V gene encodes CDR1 SGHAT and CDR2 FQNNGV. This CDR3 contains 11 residues. Trimming cost V 5 bases and J 1 base, with 3 bases left between them. The CDR3 here is CASSVSYEQYF. The CDR3 region has the DNA TGTGCCAGCAGCGTTTCCTACGAGCAGTACTTC.

The chain combines TRBV5-1 with TRBJ1-6; 7 positions match TRBD1. Germline lookup yields CDR1 SGHRS and CDR2 YFSETQ. The CDR3 has 15 residues. The V and J ends lost 4 bases and 7 bases, in that order; junction bases with no gene match: 8. The CDR3 nucleotides read TGCGCCAGCAGCCGACTTGGGGACAGCAATTCACCCCTCCACTTT. Amino acid sequence: CASSRLGDSNSPLHF.

V gene TRBV7-3 combines with J gene TRBJ2-4; 14 nucleotides align to TRBD2. CDR1 and CDR2 from the germline V gene are SGHTA and FQGTGA. V lost 0 bases to trimming and J lost 0 bases; unmatched junction nucleotides: 4. The length of the CDR3 is 19 residues. This CDR3 is CASSLTRLAGGPAKNIQYF. As DNA, the CDR3 is TGTGCCAGCAGCTTAACTCGACTAGCGGGAGGGCCAGCCAAAAACATTCAGTACTTC. Looking up the rest from reference TRBV7-3 and TRBJ2-4 gives the full variable domain: GAGVSQTPSNKVTEKGKYVELRCDPISGHTALYWYRQSLGQGPEFLIYFQGTGAADDSGLPNDRFFAVRPEGSVSTLKIQRTERGDSAVYLCASSLTRLAGGPAKNIQYFGAGTRLSVL.

The chain has TRBV7-9 and TRBJ1-5; TRBD1 is a possible D gene (6 bases). CDR3 length: 15 residues. CDR1 and CDR2 (germline): SEHNR, FQNEAQ (reference sequence). V was pared by 5 bases and J by 7 bases, with 18 bases between. The DNA for the CDR3 is TGTGCCAGCAGCCCTCGGGGGGGGGCGGGACAGCCCCAGCATTTT. It specifies CASSPRGGAGQPQHF.

This chain uses TRBV5-4 with TRBJ2-1; 8 bases map to TRBD2. Germline CDR1 reads SGHNT; CDR2 reads YYREEE (reference sequence). V dropped 6 bases and J dropped 0; count of bases not matched to a gene: 14. The CDR3 covers 18 residues. The DNA for the CDR3 is TGTGCCAGCACCAATGGGGCTAGCGGGCAGAGCTCCTACAATGAGCAGTTCTTC. Amino acid sequence: CASTNGASGQSSYNEQFF.

The V call is TRBV11-3, the J call TRBJ1-1; perhaps TRBD1 as D (5 bases). Trimming took 3 bases from V and 1 from J, leaving 12 bases between them. Looked up from germline, CDR1 is SGHNT and CDR2 is YENEEA. This CDR3 is 15 amino acids long. The CDR3 reads CASSLGGSANTEAFF. Written as DNA, the CDR3 is TGTGCCAGCAGCTTGGGGGGGAGCGCGAACACTGAAGCTTTCTTT.

The rearrangement joins TRBV7-2 to TRBJ2-2, with D perhaps matching TRBD2 (5 bases). The CDR3 covers 15 residues. Trimming shortened V by 5 bases and J by 2 bases, and 12 bases separated the two germline ends. CDR1 SGHTA and CDR2 FQGNSA come from the germline V gene. CDR3 loop: CASSRTPGNTGELFF. The DNA for the CDR3 is TGTGCCAGCAGCCGCACGCCGGGAAACACCGGGGAGCTGTTTTTT.